The TCR beta chain described here comes from a study of shared clonotypes between healthy human individuals. Around 30,000 T cell genomes (around 190 ng DNA) went into each sorted-subset replicate. Sequencing was performed with immunoSEQ multiplex PCR; in TCRdb, only in-frame clones are kept and a portion is missing. The sample has about 1.1 million clones, around 82% seen once. From germline, CDR1 is SNHLY and CDR2 FYNNEI. The CDR3 contains 14 residues. V was trimmed by 10 bases and J by 3 bases, leaving 18 bases between them. This rearrangement joins TRBV2 to TRBJ2-5; D perhaps matches TRBD2 (6 bases). This receptor was obtained from a man between 18 and 35 years old in good health. Some clones in this sample may be carry-over from other donors' samples. Sequencing was done on a sample of memory CD4+ T cells from PBMCs. The subset: CD45RA-negative fraction. This CDR3 is CATHQRTNEETQYF. The CDR3 coding sequence is TGTGCCACACACCAACGGACTAACGAAGAGACCCAGTACTTC.